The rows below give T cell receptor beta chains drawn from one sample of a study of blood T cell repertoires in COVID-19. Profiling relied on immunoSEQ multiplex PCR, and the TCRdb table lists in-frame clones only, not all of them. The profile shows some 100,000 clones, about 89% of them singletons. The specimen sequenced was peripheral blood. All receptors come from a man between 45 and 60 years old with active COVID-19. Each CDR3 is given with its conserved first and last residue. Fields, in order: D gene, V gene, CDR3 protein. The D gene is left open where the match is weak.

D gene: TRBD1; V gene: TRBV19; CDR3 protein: CASSWGQGSSYNEQFF
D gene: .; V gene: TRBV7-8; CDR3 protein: CASSILDSRSGNTIYF
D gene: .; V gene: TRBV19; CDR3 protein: CASSIGLVGADTQYF
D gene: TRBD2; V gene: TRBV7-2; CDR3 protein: CASSLHTGTIVNEQFF
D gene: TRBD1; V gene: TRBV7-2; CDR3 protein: CASRQGAKEKLFF
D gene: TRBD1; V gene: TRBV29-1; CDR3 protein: CSVGQGGNQPQHF
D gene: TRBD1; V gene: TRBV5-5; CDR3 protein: CASSVTGANEQFF
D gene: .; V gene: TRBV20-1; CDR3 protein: CSASRYGDRLLTDTQYF
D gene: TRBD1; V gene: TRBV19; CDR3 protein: CASSMGQTRTDTQYF
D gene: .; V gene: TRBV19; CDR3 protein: CASSIPGNEQFF
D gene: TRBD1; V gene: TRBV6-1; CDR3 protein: CASSEALGTGAPYEQYF
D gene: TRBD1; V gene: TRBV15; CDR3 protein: CATRRTGEAGNTIYF
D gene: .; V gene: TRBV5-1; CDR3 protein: CASSSGETGVIHEQFF
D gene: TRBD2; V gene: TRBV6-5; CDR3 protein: CASGRTSGSYTQYF
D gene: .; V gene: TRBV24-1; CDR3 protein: CATSANRVPINEQFF
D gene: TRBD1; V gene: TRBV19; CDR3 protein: CASSMQPPGGVSQPGELFF
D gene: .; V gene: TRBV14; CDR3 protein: CASSQEARTGELFF